A single sample gave rise to the 2 T cell receptor beta chains below, sequenced in a study of shared clonotypes between healthy human individuals. Method: immunoSEQ multiplex PCR; TCRdb's copy keeps in-frame clones and lacks some. This sample carries hundreds of thousands of clones, about 74% of them seen once, and the ten largest clones take 1.5% to 2%. Sequencing was performed on memory CD4+ T cells sorted from blood. This sample's subset: CD45RA-negative fraction. The receptors originated from a woman under 40 in good health.

The chain is built from TRBV7-8 and TRBJ2-7; D might be TRBD1 (5 bases). The CDR3 spans 15 residues. Trimming removed 2 bases from V and 1 base from J, with 12 bases in between. The germline gives CDR1 SGHVS, CDR2 FQNEAQ. The CDR3 sequence: CASSLFQGPSYEQYF. The CDR3 nucleotides are TGTGCCAGCAGCTTATTTCAGGGTCCTTCCTACGAGCAGTACTTC. Drawing the rest from reference TRBV7-8 and TRBJ2-7, the complete variable domain is GAGVSQSPRYKVAKRGQDVALRCDPISGHVSLFWYQQALGQGPEFLTYFQNEAQLDKSGLPSDRFFAERPEGSVSTLKIQRTQQEDSAVYLCASSLFQGPSYEQYFGPGTRLTVT.

This chain connects TRBV30 to TRBJ2-1; D remains unclear. From germline, CDR1 is GTSNPN and CDR2 SVGIG (reference sequence). Between the trimmed V and J ends, which lost 2 bases and 9 bases, there was a span of 11 bases. The CDR3 sequence is 12 residues long. The CDR3 DNA reads as TGTGCCTGGAGTAAAATGGGTACTGAGCAGTTCTTC. Translated: CAWSKMGTEQFF.